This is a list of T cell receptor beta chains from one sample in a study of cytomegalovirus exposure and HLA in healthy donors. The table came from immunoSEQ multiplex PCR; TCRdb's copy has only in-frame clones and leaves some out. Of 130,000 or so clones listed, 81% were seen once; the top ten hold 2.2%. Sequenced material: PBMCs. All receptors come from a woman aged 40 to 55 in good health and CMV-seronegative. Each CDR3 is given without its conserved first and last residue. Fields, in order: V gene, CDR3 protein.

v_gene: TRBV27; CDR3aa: ASSDRVSPLH
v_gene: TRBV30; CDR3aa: ARWTGPNTEAF
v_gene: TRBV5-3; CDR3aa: ARSFLCRGVNSPLH
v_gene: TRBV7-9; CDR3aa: ASSFALAGSGTDTQY
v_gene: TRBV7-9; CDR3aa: SSSTRDSRSGNTIY
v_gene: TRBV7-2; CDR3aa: ASSLARGQVETQY
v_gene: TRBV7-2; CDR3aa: ASSLKAGGVNGANVLT
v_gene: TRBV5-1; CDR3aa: ASSQPQGQENNYGYT
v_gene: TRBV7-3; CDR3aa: ASSLDPGREAF
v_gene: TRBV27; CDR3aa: ASSFPGSYEQY
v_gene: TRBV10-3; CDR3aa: AIRQLAGGPDTQY
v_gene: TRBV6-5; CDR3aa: AARGQGNTEAF
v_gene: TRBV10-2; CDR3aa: ASRDLGLVAYNEQF
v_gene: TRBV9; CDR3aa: ASSLFRGEEGETQY
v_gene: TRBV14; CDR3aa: ASRRQGAGSEAF
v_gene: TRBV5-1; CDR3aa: ASSLTADRVGNSPLH
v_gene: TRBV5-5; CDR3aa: ASSLGLATYEQY
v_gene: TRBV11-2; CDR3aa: ASSLSGGDTEAF
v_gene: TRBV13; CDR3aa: ASSPAKGGTEAF
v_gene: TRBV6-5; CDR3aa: ASSSRSGNTIY
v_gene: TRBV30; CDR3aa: AWSLAGAHTDTQY
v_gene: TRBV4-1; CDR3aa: ASSQDPGSYGYT
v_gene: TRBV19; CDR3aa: ASKPGSTDTQY
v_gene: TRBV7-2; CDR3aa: ASSLVSGGGRRNEQF
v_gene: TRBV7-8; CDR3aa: ASSLPVATEAF
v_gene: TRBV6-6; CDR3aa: ASRAGGSYEQY
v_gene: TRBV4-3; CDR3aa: ASSQDITGGPDTQY
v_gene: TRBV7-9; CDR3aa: ASSPRAGNTEAF
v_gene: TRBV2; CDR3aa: ASKLAGMGDEQF
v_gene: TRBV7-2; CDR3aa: ASSLVNSYEQY
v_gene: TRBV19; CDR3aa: ASRAYNEQF
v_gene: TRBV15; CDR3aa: ATSRDRGLAKNIQY
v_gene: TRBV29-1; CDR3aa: SVAEYPTPEQY
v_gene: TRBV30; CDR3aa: AWNPPRGADTQY
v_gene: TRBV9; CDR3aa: ASSGLRGHGNEQF
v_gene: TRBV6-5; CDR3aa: ASSELQGSTIY
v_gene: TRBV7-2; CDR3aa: ASSLLAGGQDTQY
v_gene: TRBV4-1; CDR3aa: ASSQDSNLAGGRDEQF
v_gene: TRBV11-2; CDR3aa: ASSSLSRGEQF
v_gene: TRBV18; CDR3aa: ASSPPGQITDTQY
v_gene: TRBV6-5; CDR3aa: ASGGGNTNYGYT
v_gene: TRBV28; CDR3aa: ASSLRGGANTEAF
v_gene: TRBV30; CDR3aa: AWSVGGHQPQH
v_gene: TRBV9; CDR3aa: ASSVEDTTDTQY
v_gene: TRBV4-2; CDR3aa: ASSPSLAGNNEQF
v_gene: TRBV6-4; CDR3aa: ASSLQGSGEAF
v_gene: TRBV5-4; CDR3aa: ASSLVGDRSHEQF
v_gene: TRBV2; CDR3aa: ASSDGGFGNEKLF
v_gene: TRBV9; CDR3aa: ASSVGSGGAYNEQF
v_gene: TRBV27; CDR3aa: ASSLNIRVLYNEQF
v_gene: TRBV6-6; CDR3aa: ASSSGGEISYEQY
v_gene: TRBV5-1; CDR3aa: ASSQGWTDTQY